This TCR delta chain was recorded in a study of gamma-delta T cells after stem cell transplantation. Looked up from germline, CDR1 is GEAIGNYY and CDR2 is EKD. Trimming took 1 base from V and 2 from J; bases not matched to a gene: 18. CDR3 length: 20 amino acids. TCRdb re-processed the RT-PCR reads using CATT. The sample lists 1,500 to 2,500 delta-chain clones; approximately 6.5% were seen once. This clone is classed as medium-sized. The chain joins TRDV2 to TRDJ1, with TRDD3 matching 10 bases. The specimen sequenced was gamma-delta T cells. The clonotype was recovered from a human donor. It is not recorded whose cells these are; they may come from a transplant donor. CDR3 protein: CACDTTMGDWGIPFTDKLIF. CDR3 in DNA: TGTGCCTGTGACACTACGATGGGGGACTGGGGGATTCCCTTTACCGATAAACTCATCTTT.